This TCR beta chain appears in the sequencing data of a study of beta chain features in type 1 diabetes. Sequenced material consisted of expressed TCRB transcripts (all of the isolated RNA was reverse transcribed). TCRdb's table, derived via immunoSEQ multiplex PCR, lists solely in-frame clones and lacks some. The sample yields some 140,000 clones, around a tenth seen once. The study's findings and limits: Still unanswered here is whether HLA type influences TCRB rearrangement. With patients and controls alike, PCR might favor shorter templates to an equal degree. Sampled from patients, naive, central memory and Treg TCRB repertoires appeared more similar than those sampled from healthy donors.

This clone was found a few times. Its target is not known. Purities over 95% were achieved in all sorted populations. Germline V lookup: CDR1 SNHLY, CDR2 FYNNEI. This CDR3 comprises 12 residues. V lost 3 bases and J lost 9; bases outside the gene matches: 2. The sequence derives from a man between 18 and 35 years old in good health. Specimen: central memory CD4+ T cells from blood. The chain links TRBV2 to TRBJ2-1; TRBD2 matches at 7 bases. CDR3 coding DNA: TGTGCCAGCAGTGATGGGGAGGGTGAGCAGTTCTTC. It codes for CASSDGEGEQFF. Complete variable domain (other parts from reference TRBV2 and TRBJ2-1): EPEVTQTPSHQVTQMGQEVILRCVPISNHLYFYWYRQILGQKVEFLVSFYNNEISEKSEIFDDQFSVERPDGSNFTLKIRSTKLEDSAMYFCASSDGEGEQFFGPGTRLTVL.